A selection of T cell receptor beta chains follows, all from one sample in a study of cytotoxic CD8 clonotypes in ibrutinib-treated CLL. The protocol was immunoSEQ multiplex PCR, while the TCRdb copy is restricted to in-frame clones and leaves out a portion. The sample yields 95,000 to 100,000 clones, approximately 80% seen once. This specimen consisted of PBMCs, obtained after 12 months of ibrutinib treatment. These receptors were collected from a human donor with chronic lymphocytic leukemia. The CDR3 runs from the conserved cysteine through the conserved F or W. Each record gives: D gene, J gene, CDR3 length, clone size, V gene, CDR3 DNA, CDR3 protein. The D gene is left open where the match is weak. Some rows have no size entry. The others give once, few or many, or a class for an expanded clone.

TRBD1 | TRBJ2-7 | 15 | - | TRBV5-8 | TGTGCCAGCAGCAGCCGGACAGGGCATTCTTCCGAGCAGTACTTC | CASSSRTGHSSEQYF
TRBD1 | TRBJ1-4 | 14 | once | TRBV5-1 | TGCGCCAGCAGCTCGGACAGGGCAGACGAAAAACTGTTTTTT | CASSSDRADEKLFF
- | TRBJ2-7 | 11 | - | TRBV30 | TGTGCCTGGAGTGTAGCTGACGAGCAGTACTTC | CAWSVADEQYF
- | TRBJ1-5 | 13 | - | TRBV27 | TGTGCCAGCAGTTTGGGTGACAATCAGCCCCAGCATTTT | CASSLGDNQPQHF
- | TRBJ1-5 | 18 | - | TRBV28 | TGTGCCAGCAGAGTCGCCAGGGCTGGAGGATATAGCAATCAGCCCCAGCATTTT | CASRVARAGGYSNQPQHF
TRBD1 | TRBJ2-7 | 14 | - | TRBV29-1 | TGCAGCGTCGCCCGGGACAGGTTTTACTACGAGCAGTACTTC | CSVARDRFYYEQYF
- | TRBJ2-5 | 16 | - | TRBV25-1 | TGTGCCAGCAGTGAGTCGTTGACAGGCCCTCAAGAGACCCAGTACTTC | CASSESLTGPQETQYF
- | TRBJ2-7 | 11 | - | TRBV6-6 | TGTGCCAGCACTACCGATGGCGAGCAGTACTTC | CASTTDGEQYF
TRBD1 | TRBJ2-7 | 14 | once | TRBV18 | TGTGCCAGCTCACCACAGGACAGGGTCGGCGAGCAGTACTTC | CASSPQDRVGEQYF
TRBD1 | TRBJ2-7 | 14 | - | TRBV28 | TGTGCCAGCAGTCAGACAGGGAGCTCCTACGAGCAGTACTTC | CASSQTGSSYEQYF
TRBD1 | TRBJ1-1 | 12 | - | TRBV19 | TGTGCCAGCCTCGACAGGGGGTCTGAAGCTTTCTTT | CASLDRGSEAFF
- | TRBJ2-3 | 12 | - | TRBV30 | TGTGCCTGGAGTGCGGGGACATTCACGCAGTATTTT | CAWSAGTFTQYF
- | TRBJ1-4 | 13 | - | TRBV28 | TGTGCCAGCAGTTTGGGGGTGGGGGAAAAACTGTTTTTT | CASSLGVGEKLFF
- | TRBJ2-4 | 12 | - | TRBV7-2 | TGTGCCAGCAGCTTAGAAGGGGACATTCAGTACTTC | CASSLEGDIQYF
- | TRBJ2-3 | 14 | - | TRBV27 | TGTGCCAGCAGGTCGACAGGTACCACAGATACGCAGTATTTT | CASRSTGTTDTQYF
TRBD2 | TRBJ2-7 | 15 | - | TRBV7-6 | TGTGCCAGCAGCTCTGTTAGCGGGGGGGTATACGAGCAGTACTTC | CASSSVSGGVYEQYF
- | TRBJ2-5 | 11 | - | TRBV2 | TGTGCCAGCAATCGGGGAGAGACCCAGTACTTC | CASNRGETQYF
- | TRBJ1-2 | 15 | - | TRBV6-5 | TGTGCCAGCAGAAGTCAGGCCCTAGGCGGCTATGGCTACACCTTC | CASRSQALGGYGYTF
- | TRBJ1-2 | 15 | few | TRBV7-8 | TGTGCCAGCAGCTTAAACAACGAAGGCAGGGGTGGCTACACCTTC | CASSLNNEGRGGYTF
TRBD1 | TRBJ2-7 | 13 | - | TRBV28 | TGTGCCAGCAGTTTAGGGACAGGGGACGAGCAGTACTTC | CASSLGTGDEQYF
- | TRBJ2-7 | 16 | few | TRBV6-4 | TGTGCCAGCAAGACTGGGGACCCAAGGACCTCCTACGAGCAGTACTTC | CASKTGDPRTSYEQYF
TRBD2 | TRBJ2-1 | 17 | - | TRBV5-4 | TGTGCCAGCAGCCGGGAGGCGGGGGGGAGCTCCTACAATGAGCAGTTCTTC | CASSREAGGSSYNEQFF
TRBD2 | TRBJ2-5 | 16 | once | TRBV11-1 | TGTGCCAGCAGCGAAAGACTAGCGGGGTCCCAAGAGACCCAGTACTTC | CASSERLAGSQETQYF
- | TRBJ2-1 | 11 | once | TRBV11-2 | TGTGCCAGCAGCTTAGCGCTGGAGCAGTTCTTC | CASSLALEQFF
TRBD1 | TRBJ1-3 | 18 | - | TRBV5-8 | TGTGCCAGCAGCCTACTCGGACAGGGGGCACTTACTGGAAACACCATATATTTT | CASSLLGQGALTGNTIYF
TRBD1 | TRBJ1-4 | 15 | - | TRBV5-1 | TGCGCCAGCAGCCCCATGACAGGGAATAATGAAAAACTGTTTTTT | CASSPMTGNNEKLFF
- | TRBJ2-1 | 12 | once | TRBV7-2 | TGTGCCAGCAGCCCCTTCTCCTATGAGCAGTTCTTC | CASSPFSYEQFF
- | TRBJ1-5 | 14 | - | TRBV19 | TGTGCCAGTAGCCAGTTGGGGGCGCGTCAGCCCCAGCATTTT | CASSQLGARQPQHF
TRBD1 | TRBJ1-1 | 12 | many | TRBV4-2 | TGTGCCAGCAGCACAGGGGGGACTGAAGCTTTCTTT | CASSTGGTEAFF
- | TRBJ2-1 | 14 | - | TRBV7-3 | TGTGCCAGCAGCTTAAGGCAGGGAGGTAATGAGCAGTTCTTC | CASSLRQGGNEQFF
- | TRBJ1-1 | 10 | - | TRBV29-1 | TGCAGCGTTGAGGACCCAGGGGCTTTCTTT | CSVEDPGAFF
TRBD1 | TRBJ2-1 | 15 | - | TRBV28 | TGTGCCAGCAGTCTAGGGACAGGGTACCACAATGAGCAGTTCTTC | CASSLGTGYHNEQFF
- | TRBJ1-3 | 14 | - | TRBV27 | TGTGCCAGCAGTTCCGGGGGAGCTGGAAACACCATATATTTT | CASSSGGAGNTIYF
- | TRBJ1-6 | 14 | few | TRBV5-1 | TGCGCCAGCAGCTCGACCTCCTATAATTCACCCCTCCACTTT | CASSSTSYNSPLHF
TRBD1 | TRBJ1-3 | 16 | - | TRBV28 | TGTGCCAGCAGTTTATTGGGACAGGGGGCCGGAAACACCATATATTTT | CASSLLGQGAGNTIYF
- | TRBJ1-1 | 13 | once | TRBV7-2 | TGTGCCAGCAGCTTACAGACTTACACTGAAGCTTTCTTT | CASSLQTYTEAFF
- | TRBJ2-1 | 11 | - | TRBV5-6 | TGTGCCAGCAGCAATCAGGGAACCGATTTCTTC | CASSNQGTDFF
TRBD2 | TRBJ2-3 | 18 | once | TRBV5-1 | TGCGCCAGCAGCACCGGGACTAGCGGGGGGCCAAGCACAGATACGCAGTATTTT | CASSTGTSGGPSTDTQYF
- | TRBJ1-4 | 13 | - | TRBV30 | TGTGCCTGGAGTGGCGGGTTTAATGAAAAACTGTTTTTT | CAWSGGFNEKLFF
- | TRBJ2-7 | 16 | - | TRBV5-1 | TGCGCCAGCAGCTTTACGCGAGTTTGGGAAGGGAGCGAGCAGTACTTC | CASSFTRVWEGSEQYF
- | TRBJ1-1 | 13 | - | TRBV7-2 | TGTGCCAGCAGCTTTGAGGGGAACACTGAAGCTTTCTTT | CASSFEGNTEAFF
TRBD1 | TRBJ1-2 | 17 | once | TRBV5-1 | TGCGCCAGCAGCCTTGGACAGGGGACCTCCGGGATGGGTGGCTACACCTTC | CASSLGQGTSGMGGYTF
TRBD1 | TRBJ1-2 | 14 | - | TRBV5-1 | TGCGCCAGCGGACCGGGACAGGGGATTAATGGCTACACCTTC | CASGPGQGINGYTF
- | TRBJ1-2 | 14 | - | TRBV9 | TGTGCCAGCAGCGGAGCAGGGTTGAACTATGGCTACACCTTC | CASSGAGLNYGYTF
TRBD2 | TRBJ2-5 | 15 | - | TRBV7-8 | TGTGCCAGCAGCCTCCTAGCGGGGGGACAAGAGACCCAGTACTTC | CASSLLAGGQETQYF
- | TRBJ2-6 | 13 | - | TRBV30 | TGTGCCTGGATGCTCTCTGGGGCCAACGTCCTGACTTTC | CAWMLSGANVLTF
- | TRBJ1-2 | 11 | - | TRBV20-1 | TGCAGTGCTACGCGGGGTGAGGGCTACACCTTC | CSATRGEGYTF
- | TRBJ2-4 | 14 | - | TRBV5-1 | TGCGCCAGCAGCTTGGGACAGGCCAAAAACATTCAGTACTTC | CASSLGQAKNIQYF
- | TRBJ1-2 | 13 | - | TRBV6-4 | TGTGCCAGCATTCCTTCGCCTTACGTTGGCTACACCTTC | CASIPSPYVGYTF